This TCR beta chain appears in the sequencing data of a study of cytomegalovirus exposure and HLA in healthy donors. Across the study: Earlier, 110 million or so unique TCR beta sequences were recovered from 170 million or so T cells by an analysis. Notes on the study in general: Among the most significant clusters, several appeared linked to common viral pathogens in a later analysis.

Per germline, CDR1 SGHNT and CDR2 YENEEA. V dropped 5 bases and J dropped 2 bases, with 19 bases sitting between them. The CDR3 contains 17 residues. Only one count was recorded for this clone. Antigen: not known. Vbeta (60) and Jbeta (13) primers were used in the PCR. The table came from immunoSEQ multiplex PCR; TCRdb's copy has only in-frame clones and leaves some out. Of some 130,000 clones in the sample, 80% to 85% were seen once. J is TRBJ2-1 and V is TRBV11-3; D might be TRBD2 (5 bases). The sample comprised PBMCs. The sequence derives from a man younger than 35 in good health and CMV-seronegative. In nucleotides, the CDR3 is TGTGCCAGCAGCCCGACATTTGGGCGCGGGCCCTACAATGAGCAGTTCTTC. Translation: CASSPTFGRGPYNEQFF.